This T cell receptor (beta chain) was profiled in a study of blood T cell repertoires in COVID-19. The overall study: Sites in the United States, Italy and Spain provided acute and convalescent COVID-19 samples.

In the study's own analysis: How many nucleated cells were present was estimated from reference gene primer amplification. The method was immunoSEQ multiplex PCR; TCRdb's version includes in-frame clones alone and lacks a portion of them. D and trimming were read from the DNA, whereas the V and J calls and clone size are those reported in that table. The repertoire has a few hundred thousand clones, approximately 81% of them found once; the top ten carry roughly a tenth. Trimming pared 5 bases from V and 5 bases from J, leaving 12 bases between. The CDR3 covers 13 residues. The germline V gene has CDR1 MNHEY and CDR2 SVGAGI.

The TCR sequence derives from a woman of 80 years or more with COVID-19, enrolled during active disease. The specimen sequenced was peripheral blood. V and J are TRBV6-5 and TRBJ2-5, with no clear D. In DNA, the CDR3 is TGTGCCAGCAGTCCGACCCCCAGGGAGACCCAGTACTTC. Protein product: CASSPTPRETQYF.